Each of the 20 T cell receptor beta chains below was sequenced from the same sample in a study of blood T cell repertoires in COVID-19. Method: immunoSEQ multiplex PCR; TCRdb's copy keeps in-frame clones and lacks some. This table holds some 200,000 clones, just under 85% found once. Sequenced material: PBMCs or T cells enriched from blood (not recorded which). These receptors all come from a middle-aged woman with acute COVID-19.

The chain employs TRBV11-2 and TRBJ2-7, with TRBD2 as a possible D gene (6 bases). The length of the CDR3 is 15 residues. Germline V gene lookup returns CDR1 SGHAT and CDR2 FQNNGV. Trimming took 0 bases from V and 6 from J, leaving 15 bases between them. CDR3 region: CASSLEAGTFGEQYF. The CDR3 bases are TGTGCCAGCAGCTTAGAGGCCGGGACTTTTGGCGAGCAGTACTTC.

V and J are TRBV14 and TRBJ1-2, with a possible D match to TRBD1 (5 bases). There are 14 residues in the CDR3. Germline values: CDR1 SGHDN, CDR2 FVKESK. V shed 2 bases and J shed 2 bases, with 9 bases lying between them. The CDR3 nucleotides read TGTGCCAGCAGCCAAATGGGGGGGAACTATGGCTACACCTTC. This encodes CASSQMGGNYGYTF.

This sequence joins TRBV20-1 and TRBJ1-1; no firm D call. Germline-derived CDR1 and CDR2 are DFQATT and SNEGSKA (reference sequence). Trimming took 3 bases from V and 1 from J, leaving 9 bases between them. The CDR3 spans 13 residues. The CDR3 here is CSASEGANTEAFF. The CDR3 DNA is TGCAGTGCTAGTGAGGGAGCGAACACTGAAGCTTTCTTT.

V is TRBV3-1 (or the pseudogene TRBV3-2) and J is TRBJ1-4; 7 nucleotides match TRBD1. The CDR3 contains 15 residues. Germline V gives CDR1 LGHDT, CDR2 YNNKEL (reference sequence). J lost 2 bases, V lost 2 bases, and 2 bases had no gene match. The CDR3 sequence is CASSQPTGTNEKLFF. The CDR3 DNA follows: TGTGCCAGCAGCCAACCGACAGGGACTAATGAAAAACTGTTTTTT.

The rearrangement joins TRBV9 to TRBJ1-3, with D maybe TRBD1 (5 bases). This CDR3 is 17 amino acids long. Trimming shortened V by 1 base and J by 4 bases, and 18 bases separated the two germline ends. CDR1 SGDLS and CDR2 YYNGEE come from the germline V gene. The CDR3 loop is CASSVRSREGPGNTIYF. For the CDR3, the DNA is TGTGCCAGCAGCGTAAGGAGCAGGGAGGGTCCCGGAAACACCATATATTTT.

The CDR3: CASSVDIAGSYNEQFF. CDR3 nucleotides: TGTGCCAGCAGCGTAGATATAGCGGGCTCCTACAATGAGCAGTTCTTC. The rearrangement uses TRBV9 and TRBJ2-1; TRBD2 aligns across 7 bases. This CDR3 spans 16 amino acids. With V trimmed by 0 bases and J by 0 bases, 3 bases remained unmatched. From germline, CDR1 is SGDLS and CDR2 YYNGEE.

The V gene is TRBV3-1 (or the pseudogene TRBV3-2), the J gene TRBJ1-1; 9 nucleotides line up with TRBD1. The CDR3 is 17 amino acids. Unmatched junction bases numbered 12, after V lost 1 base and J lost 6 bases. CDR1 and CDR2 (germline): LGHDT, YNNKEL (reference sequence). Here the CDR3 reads CASSQVILRDRVPEAFF. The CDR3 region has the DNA TGTGCCAGCAGCCAAGTTATTCTTAGGGACAGGGTTCCTGAAGCTTTCTTT.

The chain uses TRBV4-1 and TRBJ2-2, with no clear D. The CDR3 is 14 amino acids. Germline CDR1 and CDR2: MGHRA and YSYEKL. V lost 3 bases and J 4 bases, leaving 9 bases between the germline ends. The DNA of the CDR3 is TGCGCCAGCAGCCACGGTAGTGGCACCGGGGAGCTGTTTTTT. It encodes CASSHGSGTGELFF.

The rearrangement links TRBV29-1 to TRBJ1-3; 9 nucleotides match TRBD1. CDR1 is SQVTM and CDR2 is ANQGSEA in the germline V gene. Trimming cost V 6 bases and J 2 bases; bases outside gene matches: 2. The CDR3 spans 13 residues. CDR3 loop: CSVHRGPGNTIYF. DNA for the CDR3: TGCAGCGTCCACAGGGGGCCTGGAAACACCATATATTTT.

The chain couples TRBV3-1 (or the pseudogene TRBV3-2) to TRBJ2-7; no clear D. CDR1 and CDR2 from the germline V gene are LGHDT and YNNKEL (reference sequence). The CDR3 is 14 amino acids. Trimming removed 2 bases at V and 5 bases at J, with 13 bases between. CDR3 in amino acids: CASSQRHSPNEQYF. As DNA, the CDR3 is TGTGCCAGCAGCCAACGACACTCGCCCAACGAGCAGTACTTC.

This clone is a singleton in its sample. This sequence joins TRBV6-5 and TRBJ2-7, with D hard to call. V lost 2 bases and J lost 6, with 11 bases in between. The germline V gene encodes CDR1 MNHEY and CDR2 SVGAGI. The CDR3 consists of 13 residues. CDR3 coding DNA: TGTGCCAGCAGTTACAGAAGAGGAACCGAGCAGTACTTC. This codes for CASSYRRGTEQYF.

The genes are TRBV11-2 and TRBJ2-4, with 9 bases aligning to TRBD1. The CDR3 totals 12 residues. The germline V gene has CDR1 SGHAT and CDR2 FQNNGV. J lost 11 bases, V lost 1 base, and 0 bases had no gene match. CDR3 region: CASSLGQGVQYF. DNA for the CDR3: TGTGCCAGCAGCTTAGGACAGGGGGTTCAGTACTTC. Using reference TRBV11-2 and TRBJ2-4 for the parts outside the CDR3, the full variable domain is EAGVAQSPRYKIIEKRQSVAFWCNPISGHATLYWYQQILGQGPKLLIQFQNNGVVDDSQLPKDRFSAERLKGVDSTLKIQPAKLEDSAVYLCASSLGQGVQYFGAGTRLSVL.

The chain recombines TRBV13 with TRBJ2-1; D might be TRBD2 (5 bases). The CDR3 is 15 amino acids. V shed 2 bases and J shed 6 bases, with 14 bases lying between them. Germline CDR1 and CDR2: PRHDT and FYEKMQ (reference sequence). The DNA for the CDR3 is TGTGCCAGCAGCTTATATCCGGAGGCAGGCAATGAGCAGTTCTTC. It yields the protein CASSLYPEAGNEQFF.

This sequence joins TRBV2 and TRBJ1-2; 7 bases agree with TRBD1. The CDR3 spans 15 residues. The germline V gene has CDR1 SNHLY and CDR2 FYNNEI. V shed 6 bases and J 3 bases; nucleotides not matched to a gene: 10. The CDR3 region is CASSRGQTTHYGYTF. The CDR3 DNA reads TGTGCCAGCAGCCGGGGACAGACTACTCACTATGGCTACACCTTC.

Here the CDR3 reads CATSTRDSSNQPQHF. The CDR3 nucleotides read TGTGCCACCAGCACCCGGGACAGTAGCAATCAGCCCCAGCATTTT. The chain has TRBV15 and TRBJ1-5, with 7 nucleotides matching TRBD1. Germline CDR1 LNHNV, CDR2 YYDKDF (reference sequence). V was pared by 4 bases and J by 0 bases, with 3 bases of the junction left unmatched. The CDR3 is 15 amino acids.

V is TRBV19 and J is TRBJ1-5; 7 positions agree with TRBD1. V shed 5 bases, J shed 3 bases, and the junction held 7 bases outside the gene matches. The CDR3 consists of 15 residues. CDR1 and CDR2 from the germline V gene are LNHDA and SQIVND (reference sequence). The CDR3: CASSVGQPFNQPQHF. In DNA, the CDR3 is TGTGCCAGTAGTGTGGGACAGCCGTTCAATCAGCCCCAGCATTTT.

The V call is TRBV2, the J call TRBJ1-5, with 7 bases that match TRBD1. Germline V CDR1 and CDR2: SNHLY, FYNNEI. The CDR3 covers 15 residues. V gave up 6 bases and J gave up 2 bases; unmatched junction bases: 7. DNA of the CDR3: TGTGCCAGCAGGGACAGCACAGGGGGCAATCAGCCCCAGCATTTT. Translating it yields CASRDSTGGNQPQHF.

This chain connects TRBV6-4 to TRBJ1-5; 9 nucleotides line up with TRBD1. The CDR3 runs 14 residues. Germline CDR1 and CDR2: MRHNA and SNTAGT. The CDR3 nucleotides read TGTGTCCGTCGGGTGGACAGGGGATATCAGCCCCAGCATTTT. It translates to CVRRVDRGYQPQHF.

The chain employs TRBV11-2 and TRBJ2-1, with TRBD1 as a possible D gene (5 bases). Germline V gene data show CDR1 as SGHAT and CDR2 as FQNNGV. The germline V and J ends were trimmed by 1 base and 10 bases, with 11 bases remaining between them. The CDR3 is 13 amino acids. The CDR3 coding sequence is TGTGCCAGCAGCTTAGCAGGGTCAGGCGAGCAGTTCTTC. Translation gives CASSLAGSGEQFF.

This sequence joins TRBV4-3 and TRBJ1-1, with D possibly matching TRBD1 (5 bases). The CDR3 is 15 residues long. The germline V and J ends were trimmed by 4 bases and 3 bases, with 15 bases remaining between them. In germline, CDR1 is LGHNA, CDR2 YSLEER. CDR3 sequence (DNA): TGCGCCAGCAGCCTCCGACCAGGGTTCGACACTGAAGCTTTCTTT. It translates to CASSLRPGFDTEAFF.